These T cell receptor beta chains were read from a single sample in a study of blood T cell repertoires in COVID-19. The assay was immunoSEQ multiplex PCR, and TCRdb's table has in-frame clones only and misses some. Found here are more than 65,000 clones, about four fifths of them singletons; the top ten hold around 5.9%. Source material: peripheral blood. The receptors shown here come from a woman aged 60-75 years with acute or convalescent COVID-19. Each CDR3 is given with its conserved first and last residue. The D gene is left open where the match is weak. Clone size is stated in some rows and not others, as once, few, many or a class when expanded.

D | size | J | V | DNA | CDR3
. | . | TRBJ2-1 | TRBV25-1 | TGTGCCAGCAGTGGAAACAGGGAAATTGAGGAGTTCTTC | CASSGNREIEEFF
. | . | TRBJ2-7 | TRBV5-1 | TGCGCCAGCAGCTTAATAAGCACTTCCTACGAGCAGTACTTC | CASSLISTSYEQYF
. | . | TRBJ1-1 | TRBV5-1 | TGCGCCAGCAGCTTGCGAAACCCCCAGGAGAACACTGAAGCTTTCTTT | CASSLRNPQENTEAFF
TRBD2 | . | TRBJ2-2 | TRBV3-1/TRBV3-2 | TGTGCCAGCAGCCGGCGGGGGGCCGGGGAGCTGTTTTTT | CASSRRGAGELFF
. | . | TRBJ2-3 | TRBV5-1 | TGCGCCAGCAGCCCTGCTGGGGGGGGCTATACGCAGTATTTT | CASSPAGGGYTQYF
. | . | TRBJ2-3 | TRBV5-4 | TGTGCCAGCAGCTTGAGGGCGGGGAACGGGGTCACAGATACGCAGTATTTT | CASSLRAGNGVTDTQYF
. | . | TRBJ2-5 | TRBV3-1/TRBV3-2 | TGTGCCAGCAGCCAAGACGCGGGGCGGGGCGTTGAGACCCAGTACTTC | CASSQDAGRGVETQYF
. | . | TRBJ2-3 | TRBV28 | TGTGCCAGCAGTCACAGAAAGAGCACAGATACGCAGTATTTT | CASSHRKSTDTQYF
. | . | TRBJ2-3 | TRBV5-1 | TGCGCCTGCGCGGGTACGGGGGTCAGCACAGATACGCAGTATTTT | CACAGTGVSTDTQYF
. | . | TRBJ2-7 | TRBV7-9 | TGTGCCAGCAGCCCCCGGGTAGCCCCCTTGGAGCAGTACTTC | CASSPRVAPLEQYF
. | . | TRBJ1-2 | TRBV29-1 | TGCAGCGACACCCAGGGGTTCGATGGCTACACCTTC | CSDTQGFDGYTF
TRBD2 | . | TRBJ2-1 | TRBV3-1/TRBV3-2 | TGTGCCAGCAGCCAAGGTCAAGGCGGGGGGTGGGGTGAGCAGTTCTTC | CASSQGQGGGWGEQFF
. | . | TRBJ1-5 | TRBV15 | TGTGCCACCAGCAGAGAAAGGGGGTTGGGTCAGCCCCAGCATTTT | CATSRERGLGQPQHF
TRBD2 | few | TRBJ2-7 | TRBV5-1 | TGCGCCAGCAGCTTGGTGACTAGCGCTAACGAGCAGTACTTC | CASSLVTSANEQYF
. | once | TRBJ1-6 | TRBV28 | TGTGCCAGCAGCTGGTGGGGGGATTATTCACCCCTCCACTTT | CASSWWGDYSPLHF
TRBD1 | . | TRBJ2-2 | TRBV7-2 | TGTGCCAGCAGCCGGGACAGGGGTGATACCGGGGAGCTGTTTTTT | CASSRDRGDTGELFF
. | . | TRBJ2-5 | TRBV25-1 | TGTGCCAGCAGTGAGAAAGCCCAAGAGACCCAGTACTTC | CASSEKAQETQYF
. | . | TRBJ1-1 | TRBV6-2/TRBV6-3 | TGTGCCAGCAGTTACGGTTGGGGGGGCACTGAAGCTTTCTTT | CASSYGWGGTEAFF
. | . | TRBJ1-5 | TRBV6-5 | TGTGCCAGCAGTTACGGAGGGAATGGCAATCAGCCCCAGCATTTT | CASSYGGNGNQPQHF
. | . | TRBJ1-5 | TRBV12-3/TRBV12-4 | TGTGCCAGCAGGCCAGGGGTGTTCCAGCCCCAGCATTTT | CASRPGVFQPQHF
TRBD1 | . | TRBJ2-2 | TRBV2 | TGTGCCAGCAACTCCCGGGACAGAACCGGGGAGCTGTTTTTT | CASNSRDRTGELFF
. | . | TRBJ2-3 | TRBV11-1 | TGTGCCAGCAGCTTAGAGGAGAGAAGCACAGATACGCAGTATTTT | CASSLEERSTDTQYF
TRBD1 | . | TRBJ2-6 | TRBV6-1 | TGTGCCAGCAGTGAATATGCCCGGGAATTGAGCAGTGACAGGGGTTCGTTTGGGGCCAACGTCCTGACTTTC | CASSEYARELSSDRGSFGANVLTF
. | . | TRBJ1-3 | TRBV19 | TGTGCCAGTAGTTTAGGCGGGAGCTCTGGAAACACCATATATTTT | CASSLGGSSGNTIYF
. | . | TRBJ2-4 | TRBV19 | TGTGCCAGTAGTATTAGGGGCGGCCCTACAGATTCCAAAAACATTCAGTACTTC | CASSIRGGPTDSKNIQYF
. | . | TRBJ2-3 | TRBV5-5 | TGTGCCAGCAGCCGGGGACAAAGCACAGATACGCAGTATTTT | CASSRGQSTDTQYF
TRBD1 | . | TRBJ1-1 | TRBV19 | TGTGCCAGTAGTGGGGGGAAGGGGGCGAATTTGTTCACTGAAGCTTTCTTT | CASSGGKGANLFTEAFF
TRBD1 | . | TRBJ2-3 | TRBV3-1/TRBV3-2 | TGTGCCAGCAGCCACACCGACAGGGCCAATACGCAGTATTTT | CASSHTDRANTQYF
. | . | TRBJ1-5 | TRBV10-3 | TGTGCCATCAGTGACAGGAAGGGAGGTAGTAGTCAGCCCCAGCATTTT | CAISDRKGGSSQPQHF
. | . | TRBJ2-2 | TRBV25-1 | TGTGCCAGCAGGGTACGGGACACCGGGGAGCTGTTTTTT | CASRVRDTGELFF
. | . | TRBJ1-1 | TRBV5-5 | TGTGCCAGCAGCTTGGAGTTAGTTTGGACTGAAGCTTTCTTT | CASSLELVWTEAFF
. | . | TRBJ2-1 | TRBV6-5 | TGTGCCAGCAGGGACAGTTTGGCGAGCTACAATGAGCAGTTCTTC | CASRDSLASYNEQFF
. | . | TRBJ2-3 | TRBV19 | TGTGCCAGTAGTAGCAGGGGTCCCAAGGATACGCAGTATTTT | CASSSRGPKDTQYF
TRBD1 | . | TRBJ1-6 | TRBV5-1 | TGCGCCAGCAGCTGGGACAGGGTGGATAATTCACCCCTCCACTTT | CASSWDRVDNSPLHF
TRBD2 | . | TRBJ2-1 | TRBV28 | TGTGCCAGCAGTTTAAGGCGGGATAGCGGGGGGGCTGACAATGAGCAGTTCTTC | CASSLRRDSGGADNEQFF
. | . | TRBJ1-2 | TRBV19 | TGTGCCAGTAGTGCCGCAGGCTCCCCGCTTGGGAGAGGCTACACCTTC | CASSAAGSPLGRGYTF
. | . | TRBJ1-4 | TRBV5-1 | TGCGCCAGCAGCTTCGGGGGGGCGGGTGAAAAACTGTTTTTT | CASSFGGAGEKLFF
. | . | TRBJ1-4 | TRBV7-9 | TGTGCCAGCAGCGCGGGTGCGGGTAATGAAAAACTGTTTTTT | CASSAGAGNEKLFF
TRBD2 | . | TRBJ2-5 | TRBV7-2 | TGTGCCAGCAGCTTCCGGGAGGGAGAGACCCAGTACTTC | CASSFREGETQYF
. | . | TRBJ1-1 | TRBV5-4 | TGTGCCAGCAGCTCAACTTACACTGAAGCTTTCTTT | CASSSTYTEAFF
. | . | TRBJ2-3 | TRBV10-1 | TGCGCCAGCAGCCAGACGGGACAAGGCACAGATACGCAGTATTTT | CASSQTGQGTDTQYF